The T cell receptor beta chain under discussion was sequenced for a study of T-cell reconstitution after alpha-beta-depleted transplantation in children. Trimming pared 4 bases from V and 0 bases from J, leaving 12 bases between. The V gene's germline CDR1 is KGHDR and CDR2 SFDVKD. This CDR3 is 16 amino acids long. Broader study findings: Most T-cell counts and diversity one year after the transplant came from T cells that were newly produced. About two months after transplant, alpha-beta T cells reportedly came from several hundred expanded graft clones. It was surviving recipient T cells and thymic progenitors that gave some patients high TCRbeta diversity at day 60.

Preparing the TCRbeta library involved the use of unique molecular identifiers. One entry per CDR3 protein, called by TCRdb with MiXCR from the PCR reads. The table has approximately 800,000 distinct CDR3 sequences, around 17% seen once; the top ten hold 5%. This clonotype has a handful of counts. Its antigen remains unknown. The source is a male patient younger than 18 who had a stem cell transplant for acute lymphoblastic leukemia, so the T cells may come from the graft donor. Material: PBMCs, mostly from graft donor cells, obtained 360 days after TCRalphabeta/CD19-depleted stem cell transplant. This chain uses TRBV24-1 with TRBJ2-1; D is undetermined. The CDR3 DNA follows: TGTGCCACCAGTGACAAAACCCCAGGCTCCTACAATGAGCAGTTCTTC. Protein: CATSDKTPGSYNEQFF.